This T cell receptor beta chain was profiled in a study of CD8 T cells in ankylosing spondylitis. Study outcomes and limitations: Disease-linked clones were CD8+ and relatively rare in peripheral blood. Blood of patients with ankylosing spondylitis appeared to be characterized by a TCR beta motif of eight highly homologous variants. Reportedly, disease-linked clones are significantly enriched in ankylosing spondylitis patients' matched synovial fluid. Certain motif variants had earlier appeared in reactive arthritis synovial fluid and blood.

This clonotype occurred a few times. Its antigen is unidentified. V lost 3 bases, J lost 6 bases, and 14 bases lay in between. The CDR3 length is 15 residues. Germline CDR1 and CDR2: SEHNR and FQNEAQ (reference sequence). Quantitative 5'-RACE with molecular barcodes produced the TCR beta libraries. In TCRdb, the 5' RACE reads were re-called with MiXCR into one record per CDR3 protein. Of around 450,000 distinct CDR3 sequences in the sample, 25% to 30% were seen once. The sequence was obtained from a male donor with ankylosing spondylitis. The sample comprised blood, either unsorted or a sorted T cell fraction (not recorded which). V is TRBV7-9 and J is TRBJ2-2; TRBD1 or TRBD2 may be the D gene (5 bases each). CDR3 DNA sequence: TGTGCCAGCAGCTTGCATGGGGGAGTTGCCGGGGAGCTGTTTTTT. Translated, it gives CASSLHGGVAGELFF.